This is a list of T cell receptor beta chains from one sample in a study of shared T cell receptors in the human thymus. Measured with immunoSEQ multiplex PCR; TCRdb has only the in-frame clones, and not every one. The repertoire holds 500,000 to 850,000 clones, with 70% to 90% as singletons. This sample was shared with a second study, whose subject was human thymus T cells.

Sequencing was performed on thymocytes. The receptors shown here come from a boy under two years old with a congenital heart defect. Both conserved end residues are part of each CDR3. A D gene is named only where the DNA matches it firmly. Clone size appears in some rows only: once, few, many, or a class for an expanded clone.

clone size	D gene	V gene	J gene	CDR3 DNA	CDR3 protein
-	TRBD1	TRBV19	TRBJ1-1	TGTGCCAGTAGCCCACCGGGACAGGGGAATCTAGCTTTCTTT	CASSPPGQGNLAFF
-	TRBD2	TRBV30	TRBJ2-3	TGTGCCTGGAGTGTACCTAGCGGGAGGAGGGCAGATACGCAGTATTTT	CAWSVPSGRRADTQYF
few	-	TRBV19	TRBJ1-5	TGTGCCAGTAGTATGCAGAATCAGCCCCAGCATTTT	CASSMQNQPQHF
-	TRBD2	TRBV15	TRBJ2-2	TGTGCCACCAGCAGAGATCGACTAGCGGGGGTTACCGGGGAGCTGTTTTTT	CATSRDRLAGVTGELFF
-	TRBD1	TRBV6-6	TRBJ1-2	TGTGCCAGTCGGACAGGACCTAGGGGCTACACCTTC	CASRTGPRGYTF
once	-	TRBV5-1	TRBJ1-1	TGCGCCAGCAGAGGGGGGGGGCCCCGTTTTTTCTTT	CASRGGGPRFFF
-	TRBD2	TRBV28	TRBJ2-3	TGTGCCAGCAGTTTTAGCACTAGCGGGGGGACAATCACAGATACGCAGTATTTT	CASSFSTSGGTITDTQYF
once	-	TRBV15	TRBJ1-6	TGTGCCACCAGCAGAACAGGGAATTCACCCCTCCACTTT	CATSRTGNSPLHF
-	-	TRBV11-2	TRBJ1-1	TGTGCCAGCAGCCCTCCAGTGGTGGGGGGGCGAACTGAAGCTTTCTTT	CASSPPVVGGRTEAFF
-	-	TRBV28	TRBJ2-7	TGTGCCAGCAGCCCACAGCCGGTTACAGGGCTCCTCTCCTACGAGCAGTACTTC	CASSPQPVTGLLSYEQYF
-	-	TRBV4-3	TRBJ2-7	TGCGCCAGCAGCCAAGGGATCGGGAGCTCCTACGAGCAGTACTTC	CASSQGIGSSYEQYF
-	TRBD2	TRBV27	TRBJ2-3	TGTGCCAGCATTCCCGTTTCTAGCGGAGATACGCAGTATTTT	CASIPVSSGDTQYF
-	TRBD2	TRBV29-1	TRBJ2-1	TGCAGCGCCCAAGCGGGAGGACAGAATGAGCAGTTCTTC	CSAQAGGQNEQFF
-	-	TRBV28	TRBJ1-6	TGTGCCAGCACCTTTGTGAGATCCCTCTCCTATAATTCACCCCTCCACTTT	CASTFVRSLSYNSPLHF
-	TRBD2	TRBV2	TRBJ2-1	TGTGCCAGCAGAGAGGGACTAGCGGGACGACAGTTCTTC	CASREGLAGRQFF
-	TRBD2	TRBV4-3	TRBJ2-7	TGCGCCAGCACCCCGGGACTAGCGGGGAGGGAGCAGTACTTC	CASTPGLAGREQYF
-	TRBD2	TRBV29-1	TRBJ2-1	TGCAGCGTTGTTGGGCGGGGGGGGTTTAACAATGATCAGTTCTTC	CSVVGRGGFNNDQFF
-	-	TRBV5-1	TRBJ1-2	TGCGCCAGCAGCTTGGACCCTCCCGGTGGCTATGGCTACACCTTC	CASSLDPPGGYGYTF
-	-	TRBV7-9	TRBJ1-1	TGTGCCAGCAGCTTTAGGGGTAACACTGAAGCTTTCTTT	CASSFRGNTEAFF
-	-	TRBV9	TRBJ1-1	TGTGCCAGCAGCGTAGTTAAGGGGCTGAACACTGAAGCTTTCTTT	CASSVVKGLNTEAFF
-	-	TRBV27	TRBJ1-1	TGTGCCAGCAGAGACAATATGAACACTGAAGCTTTCTTT	CASRDNMNTEAFF
-	TRBD2	TRBV7-4	TRBJ2-2	TGTGCCAGCAGTCCGGGACTAGCGGGACCCTACACCGGGGAGCTGTTTTTT	CASSPGLAGPYTGELFF
-	TRBD2	TRBV9	TRBJ2-5	TGTGCCAGCAGCCCGCACCCGACTAGCGGGGGACTGTACCAAGAGACCCAGTACTTC	CASSPHPTSGGLYQETQYF
-	-	TRBV5-1	TRBJ2-3	TGCGCCAGCAGCTTGGGTTCTGTCACAGATACGCAGTATTTT	CASSLGSVTDTQYF
-	-	TRBV7-8	TRBJ2-7	TGTGCCAGCAGCTCCGCCTACGAGCAGTACTTC	CASSSAYEQYF
-	-	TRBV6-5	TRBJ1-6	TGTGCCAGCAGTCCAAACAGTTCTAATTCACCCCTCCACTTT	CASSPNSSNSPLHF
-	-	TRBV6-6	TRBJ2-7	TGTGCCAGCAGTTACTCGCCCCTGCCAGGGTACTTC	CASSYSPLPGYF
-	TRBD1	TRBV6-5	TRBJ2-7	TGTGCCAGCAGCCAGAGGGGGACAGGGGCCTACGAGCAGTACTTC	CASSQRGTGAYEQYF
-	TRBD1	TRBV5-1	TRBJ2-2	TGCGCCAGCAGCTCGGGACAGGGTATCGTGTCCGGGGAGCTGTTTTTT	CASSSGQGIVSGELFF
-	-	TRBV7-8	TRBJ2-7	TGTGCCAGCAGCTCCAGACAGCAGTACGAGCAGTACTTC	CASSSRQQYEQYF
-	-	TRBV5-1	TRBJ2-3	TGCGCCAGCAGCTTGGGTGCTAGCGTCACAGATACGCAGTATTTT	CASSLGASVTDTQYF
-	TRBD2	TRBV27	TRBJ2-3	TGTGCCAGCACCCCGGGTAAGGGGCGGGAGCCCACAGATACGCAGTATTTT	CASTPGKGREPTDTQYF
-	-	TRBV28	TRBJ2-1	TGTGCCAGCAGTTATAGGCTAGCGACCCGTGTATTCTACAATGAGCAGTTCTTC	CASSYRLATRVFYNEQFF
-	-	TRBV19	TRBJ1-5	TGTGCCAGTATTCAGGCGGCGGGGAGCCGATATAGCAATCAGCCCCAGCATTTT	CASIQAAGSRYSNQPQHF
-	-	TRBV7-9	TRBJ1-3	TGTGCCAGCAGCTTATCACCACAGCAGGACTCTGGAAACACCATATATTTT	CASSLSPQQDSGNTIYF
-	-	TRBV5-8	TRBJ1-5	TGTGCCAGCAGCTTGGAATGGGGGCGAAGGTGGAACAATCAGCCCCAGCATTTT	CASSLEWGRRWNNQPQHF
-	TRBD2	TRBV7-4	TRBJ2-5	TGTGCCAGCAGCTTATTACTAGCGGGGAGGGAGACCCAGTACTTC	CASSLLLAGRETQYF
-	TRBD2	TRBV27	TRBJ2-1	TGTGCCAGCAGTAGGAGCGGGAGGGTCTCCTACAATGAGCAGTTCTTC	CASSRSGRVSYNEQFF
-	TRBD2	TRBV29-1	TRBJ2-7	TGCAGCGTCCCGGGACTAGCGGGAGTAGGCGAGCAGTACTTC	CSVPGLAGVGEQYF
-	TRBD1	TRBV7-2	TRBJ2-5	TGTGCCAGCAGCAGTTGGGACAGGGGTCCCACTTCTAAACAAGAGACCCAGTACTTC	CASSSWDRGPTSKQETQYF
-	TRBD1	TRBV5-4	TRBJ2-2	TGTGCCAGCAGCTTGGCCAAAGGTCGAGACAGGGGGCTCGCCGGGGAGCTGTTTTTT	CASSLAKGRDRGLAGELFF
-	-	TRBV29-1	TRBJ2-6	TGCAGCGTTGTGGGACATTCGAGCTCTGGGGCCAACGTCCTGACTTTC	CSVVGHSSSGANVLTF
-	TRBD2	TRBV2	TRBJ2-1	TGTGCCAGACTTGGTGGACTAGCGGTCTACAATGAGCAGTTCTTC	CARLGGLAVYNEQFF
-	-	TRBV7-9	TRBJ2-3	TGTGCCAGCAGCGCACCCGGGACTGTCACAGATACGCAGTATTTT	CASSAPGTVTDTQYF
-	TRBD1	TRBV5-1	TRBJ1-1	TGCGCCAGCAGCGGACAGGAGGGGAACACTGAAGCTTTCTTT	CASSGQEGNTEAFF
-	TRBD1	TRBV4-2	TRBJ1-1	TGTGCCAGCAGCCAAGCCCGGGACAGGGGGTTTGGAGCTTTCTTT	CASSQARDRGFGAFF
-	-	TRBV15	TRBJ2-5	TGTGCCACCAGCAGACGGGGGAGGGGGGAAGAGACCCAGTACTTC	CATSRRGRGEETQYF
-	-	TRBV21-1	TRBJ2-5	TGTGCCAGCAGCAAAAGCTACAGGGGCCAAGAGACCCAGTACTTC	CASSKSYRGQETQYF
-	-	TRBV27	TRBJ2-7	TGTGCCAGCAGCTCGGGACAAACCTACGAGCAGTACTTC	CASSSGQTYEQYF
-	-	TRBV4-1	TRBJ2-2	TGCGCCAGCAGCCCGATTCCCAACGGGTTGCCCGCCGGGGAGCTGTTTTTT	CASSPIPNGLPAGELFF
few	-	TRBV7-9	TRBJ1-4	TGTGCCAGCAGCTCGAACCGCCCTAGGGGATACGAAAAACTGTTTTTT	CASSSNRPRGYEKLFF
-	TRBD2	TRBV2	TRBJ2-7	TGTGCCAGCAGTGACAAAGCGGGGGAGGACGAGCAGTACTTC	CASSDKAGEDEQYF